This T cell receptor beta chain was sequenced in a study of blood T cell repertoires in COVID-19. Background on the study: The cDNA or gDNA used as material had been derived from T cells, B-cell-depleted T cells, or PBMCs.

The assay was immunoSEQ multiplex PCR, and TCRdb's table has in-frame clones only and misses some. This table has about 110,000 clones, 88% appearing once. Germline assignment: CDR1 MNHNS and CDR2 SASEGT. Trimming took 2 bases from V and 1 from J, leaving 15 bases between them. This CDR3 comprises 17 residues. The sequencing sample was made of peripheral blood. The V call is TRBV6-1, the J call TRBJ1-5, with D maybe TRBD1 (6 bases). The origin of this receptor is a human donor in a cohort sampled during active COVID-19. The CDR3 here is CASSEQGLPPSNQPQHF. CDR3 nucleotide sequence: TGTGCCAGCAGTGAACAGGGGCTGCCCCCGAGCAATCAGCCCCAGCATTTT.